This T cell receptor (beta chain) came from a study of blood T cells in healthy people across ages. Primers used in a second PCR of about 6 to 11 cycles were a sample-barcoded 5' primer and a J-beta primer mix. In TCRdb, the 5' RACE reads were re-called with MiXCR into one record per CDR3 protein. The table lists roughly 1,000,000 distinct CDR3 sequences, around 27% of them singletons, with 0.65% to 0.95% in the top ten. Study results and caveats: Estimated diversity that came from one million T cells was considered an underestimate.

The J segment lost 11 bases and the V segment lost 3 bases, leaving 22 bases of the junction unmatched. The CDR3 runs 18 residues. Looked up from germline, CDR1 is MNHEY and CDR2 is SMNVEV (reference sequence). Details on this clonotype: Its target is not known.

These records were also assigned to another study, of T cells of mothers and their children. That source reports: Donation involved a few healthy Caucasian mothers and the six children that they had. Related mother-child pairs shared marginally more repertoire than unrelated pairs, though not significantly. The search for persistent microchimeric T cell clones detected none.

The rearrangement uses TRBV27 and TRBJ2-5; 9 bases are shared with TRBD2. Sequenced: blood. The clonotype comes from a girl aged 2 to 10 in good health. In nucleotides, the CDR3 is TGTGCCAGCAGTTTGGGTCGAGCGGGAGGAGGTTGGGGAGCGGAGCAGTACTTC. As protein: CASSLGRAGGGWGAEQYF.